This entry is about one T cell receptor beta chain. The data were taken from a study of blood T cells in healthy people across ages. CDR1 is SGHTA and CDR2 is FQGNSA in the germline V gene. V was shortened by 5 bases and J by 0 bases, with 10 bases between the two germline ends. There are 14 residues in the CDR3. Primed by a sample-barcoded 5' primer and a J-beta primer mix, a second PCR proceeded for 7 to 11 cycles. TCRdb re-called the 5' RACE reads with MiXCR, one entry per CDR3 protein. The sample holds about 900,000 distinct CDR3 sequences, around 46% seen once. The chain uses TRBV7-2 and TRBJ2-5, with D unclear. This clonotype was obtained from a man younger than 40 in good health. The sample comprised blood. CDR3 sequence (DNA): TGTGCCAGCAGCCAGGAGAAATACCAAGAGACCCAGTACTTC. Protein sequence: CASSQEKYQETQYF. The full variable domain, in which reference TRBV7-2 and TRBJ2-5 provide the parts outside the CDR3, is GAGVSQSPSNKVTEKGKDVELRCDPISGHTALYWYRQSLGQGLEFLIYFQGNSAPDKSGLPSDRFSAERTGGSVSTLTIQRTQQEDSAVYLCASSQEKYQETQYFGPGTRLLVL.